The 5 T cell receptor beta chains in this list originate from one sample, sequenced in a study of cytomegalovirus exposure and HLA in healthy donors. Here immunoSEQ multiplex PCR was the method, and the copy in TCRdb shows in-frame clones only, minus some. Among around 250,000 clones listed, roughly 91% were seen once. Sequenced sample: PBMCs. The receptor set was obtained from a woman in her thirties in good health and CMV-seronegative.

The chain carries TRBV4-2 and TRBJ1-5; no firm D call. This CDR3 spans 12 amino acids. Trimming left V 1 base short and J 5 bases short, with 3 bases between. Germline CDR1 LGHNA, CDR2 YNFKEQ. CDR3 nucleotide sequence: TGTGCCAGCAGCCAAGGGGATCAGCCCCAGCATTTT. The encoded protein is CASSQGDQPQHF.

This rearrangement joins TRBV2 to TRBJ2-2; TRBD1 might be the D (5 bases). Germline V CDR1 and CDR2: SNHLY, FYNNEI. CDR3 length: 15 residues. V lost 5 bases to trimming and J lost 6 bases, with 16 bases between them. The CDR3 DNA is TGTGCCAGCAGTACGCACCGCAGGGTTGCCGGGGAGCTGTTTTTT. It translates to CASSTHRRVAGELFF.

The chain links TRBV6-6 to TRBJ2-7; maybe TRBD2 (6 bases). The CDR3 extends over 13 amino acids. CDR1 is MNHNY, CDR2 SVGAGI, per germline (reference sequence). V gave up 5 bases and J gave up 4 bases, with 12 bases separating them. The CDR3 bases are TGTGCCAGCAGTCGGCTAGCGAATTACGAGCAGTACTTC. Its translation: CASSRLANYEQYF.

This clone appeared a few times. This chain uses TRBV7-6 with TRBJ2-2; D is unclear. CDR1 and CDR2 from the germline V gene are SGHVS and FNYEAQ. The V and J ends lost 1 base and 5 bases respectively, with 5 bases between them. The CDR3 has 13 residues. In nucleotides, the CDR3 is TGTGCCAGCAGCTTAGACGGTACCGGGGAGCTGTTTTTT. It yields the protein CASSLDGTGELFF. The whole variable domain, remainder taken from reference TRBV7-6 and TRBJ2-2, is GAGVSQSPRYKVTKRGQDVALRCDPISGHVSLYWYRQALGQGPEFLTYFNYEAQQDKSGLPNDRFSAERPEGSISTLTIQRTEQRDSAMYRCASSLDGTGELFFGEGSRLTVL.

This sequence joins TRBV30 and TRBJ2-5; the D gene is possibly TRBD1 (6 bases). Per germline, CDR1 GTSNPN and CDR2 SVGIG (reference sequence). The CDR3 sequence is 12 residues long. V was clipped by 4 bases and J by 5 bases, with 11 bases between them. The CDR3 here is CAWNQGMETQYF. Written as DNA, the CDR3 is TGTGCCTGGAACCAGGGGATGGAGACCCAGTACTTC.